The following is a T cell receptor beta chain sequence with its context. Its specificity is not known. The sample comes from a study of cytomegalovirus exposure and HLA in healthy donors. Notes on the study in general: A further, later analysis showed that HLA-associated TCR beta chains (compared with equally common others) were more clonally expanded. Later on, an analysis tied around 17,000 TCR beta sequences to HLA alleles at 0.05 false discovery rate.

The CDR3 length is 15 residues. With 2 bases removed from V and 5 bases from J, the gap between germline ends came to 12 bases. Looked up from germline, CDR1 is SEHNR and CDR2 is FQNEAQ (reference sequence). The PCR had 60 Vbeta and 13 Jbeta primers. Assay used: immunoSEQ multiplex PCR; TCRdb lists only in-frame clones, some missing. Its table records roughly 82,000 clones. This TCR was sampled from a woman aged 60-75 years in good health and CMV-seronegative. Sequenced sample: PBMCs. The chain has TRBV7-9 and TRBJ1-4, with D uncertain. This CDR3 reads CASSLSWAANEKLFF. The CDR3 region has the DNA TGTGCCAGCAGCTTAAGCTGGGCAGCAAATGAAAAACTGTTTTTT.